The T cell receptor beta chain under discussion was sequenced for a study of T-cell reconstitution after alpha-beta-depleted transplantation in children. Study results and caveats: Diversity of TCRbeta at day 60 was high in some patients, arising from surviving recipient T cells and thymic progenitors. Alpha-beta T cells present about two months after transplant were reported to originate from several hundred expanded graft clones.

The library targeted TCRbeta and was prepared with unique molecular identifiers. Using its own MiXCR run on the PCR reads, TCRdb lists one record per CDR3 protein. The table has 300,000 to 350,000 distinct CDR3 sequences, 15% to 20% seen once. Only a few counts were recorded for this clonotype. As yet, its antigen is unknown. Germline V gene lookup returns CDR1 LGHDT and CDR2 YNNKEL (reference sequence). This CDR3 has 12 residues. V gave up 1 base and J gave up 14 bases, with 12 bases separating them. This clonotype was obtained from a male patient aged 2 to 9 who had a stem cell transplant for acute lymphoblastic leukemia, so the T cells may come from the graft donor. The chain combines TRBV3-1 with TRBJ2-1, with D maybe TRBD1 (6 bases). Specimen: PBMCs, mostly from graft donor cells, collected 360 days after TCRalphabeta/CD19-depleted stem cell transplant. CDR3 amino acids: CASSQGGQREFF. In DNA form, the CDR3 reads TGTGCCAGCAGCCAAGGAGGACAGAGGGAGTTCTTC.